This T cell receptor beta chain was identified during a study of blood T cell repertoires in COVID-19. Whole-study context: Collection of acute and convalescent COVID-19 samples took place in the United States, Italy and Spain. The analysed material was cDNA or gDNA that came from T cells, B-cell-depleted T cells, or PBMCs.

Profiling relied on immunoSEQ multiplex PCR, and the TCRdb table lists in-frame clones only, not all of them. The table includes 350,000 or so clones, 88% detected once. CDR1 is KGHSH, CDR2 LQKENI, per germline. This CDR3 region has 16 residues. V lost 0 bases to trimming and J lost 6 bases, with 15 bases between them. In its sample, this clone was seen a few times. Which cohort a participant joined came from the clinical history participants gave. The sample taken for sequencing was PBMCs or T cells enriched from blood (not recorded which). V gene TRBV18 combines with J gene TRBJ1-5; possibly TRBD1 for D (6 bases). The receptor's source is a woman in her 30s who had been exposed to COVID-19. CDR3 sequence reads: CASSPPGGGDGQPQHF. The DNA for the CDR3 is TGTGCCAGCTCACCACCGGGAGGGGGGGACGGTCAGCCCCAGCATTTT. The variable domain in full, completed from reference TRBV18 and TRBJ1-5, reads NAGVMQNPRHLVRRRGQEARLRCSPMKGHSHVYWYRQLPEEGLKFMVYLQKENIIDESGMPKERFSAEFPKEGPSILRIQQVVRGDSAAYFCASSPPGGGDGQPQHFGDGTRLSIL.